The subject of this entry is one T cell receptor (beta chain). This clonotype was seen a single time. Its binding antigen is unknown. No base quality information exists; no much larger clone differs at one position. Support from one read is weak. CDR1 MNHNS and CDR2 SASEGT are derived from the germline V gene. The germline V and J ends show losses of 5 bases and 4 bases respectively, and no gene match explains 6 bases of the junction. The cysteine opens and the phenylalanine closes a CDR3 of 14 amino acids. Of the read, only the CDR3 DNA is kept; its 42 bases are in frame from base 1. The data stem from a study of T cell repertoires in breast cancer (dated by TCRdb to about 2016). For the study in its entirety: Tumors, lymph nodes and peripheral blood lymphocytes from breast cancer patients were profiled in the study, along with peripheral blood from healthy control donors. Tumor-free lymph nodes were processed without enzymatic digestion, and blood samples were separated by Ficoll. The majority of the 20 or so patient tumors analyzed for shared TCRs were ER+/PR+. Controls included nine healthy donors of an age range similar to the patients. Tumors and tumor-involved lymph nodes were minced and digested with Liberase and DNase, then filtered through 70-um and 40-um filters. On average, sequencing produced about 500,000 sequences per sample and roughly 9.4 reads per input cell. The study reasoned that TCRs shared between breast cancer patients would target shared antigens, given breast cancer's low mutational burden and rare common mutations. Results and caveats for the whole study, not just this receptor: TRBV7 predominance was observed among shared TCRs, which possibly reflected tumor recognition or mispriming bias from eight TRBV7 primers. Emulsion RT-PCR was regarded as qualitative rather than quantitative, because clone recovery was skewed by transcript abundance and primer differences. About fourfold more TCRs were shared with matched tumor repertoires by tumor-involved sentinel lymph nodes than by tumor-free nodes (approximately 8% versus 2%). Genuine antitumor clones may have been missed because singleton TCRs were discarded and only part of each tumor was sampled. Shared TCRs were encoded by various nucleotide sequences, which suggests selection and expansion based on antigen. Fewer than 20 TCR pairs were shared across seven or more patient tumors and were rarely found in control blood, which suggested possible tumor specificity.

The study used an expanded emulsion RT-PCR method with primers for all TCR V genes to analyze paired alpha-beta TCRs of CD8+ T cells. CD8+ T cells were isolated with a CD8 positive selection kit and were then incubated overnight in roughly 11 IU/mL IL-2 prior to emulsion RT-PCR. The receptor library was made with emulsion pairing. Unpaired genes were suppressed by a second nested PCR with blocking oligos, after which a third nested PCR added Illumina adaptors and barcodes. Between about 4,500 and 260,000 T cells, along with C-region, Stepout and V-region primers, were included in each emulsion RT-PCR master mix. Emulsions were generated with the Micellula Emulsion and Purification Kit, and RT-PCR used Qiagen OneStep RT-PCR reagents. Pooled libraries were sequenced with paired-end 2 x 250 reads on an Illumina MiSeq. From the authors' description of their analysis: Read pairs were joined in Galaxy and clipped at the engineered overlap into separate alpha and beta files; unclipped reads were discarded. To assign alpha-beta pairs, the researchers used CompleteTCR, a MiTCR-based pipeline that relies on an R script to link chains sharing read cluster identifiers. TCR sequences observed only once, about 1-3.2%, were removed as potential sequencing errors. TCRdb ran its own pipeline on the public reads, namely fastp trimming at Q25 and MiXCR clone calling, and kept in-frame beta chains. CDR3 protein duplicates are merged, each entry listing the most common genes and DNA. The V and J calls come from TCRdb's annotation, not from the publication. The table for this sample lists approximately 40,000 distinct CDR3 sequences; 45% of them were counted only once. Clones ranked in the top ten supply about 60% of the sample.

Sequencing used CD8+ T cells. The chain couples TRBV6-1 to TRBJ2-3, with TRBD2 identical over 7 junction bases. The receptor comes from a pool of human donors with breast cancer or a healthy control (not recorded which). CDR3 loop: CASSPWDYADTQYF. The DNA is TGTGCCAGCAGTCCATGGGACTACGCAGATACGCAGTATTTT.